The 9 T cell receptor beta chains reported below all come from one sample, sequenced in a study of cytomegalovirus exposure and HLA in healthy donors. Sequencing used immunoSEQ multiplex PCR; TCRdb keeps in-frame clones, though not all of them. The table shows under 85,000 clones, with approximately 94% occurring only once. Material for sequencing was PBMCs. These receptors came from a woman aged 18-29 years in good health and CMV-seropositive.

This clone came up once. The chain links TRBV4-2 to TRBJ2-2; 7 nucleotides agree with TRBD1. The germline CDR1 and CDR2 sequences are LGHNA and YNFKEQ. V was pared by 4 bases and J by 6 bases, with 8 bases of the junction left unmatched. This CDR3 has 15 residues. The CDR3 loop is CASSPTQGTAGELFF. The CDR3 region has the DNA TGTGCCAGCAGCCCGACACAGGGGACGGCCGGGGAGCTGTTTTTT.

V and J are TRBV10-3 and TRBJ2-2, with TRBD1 identical over 10 bases. The CDR3 extends over 16 amino acids. In germline, CDR1 is ENHRY, CDR2 SYGVKD. V dropped 4 bases and J dropped 0; count of bases not matched to a gene: 2. CDR3 region: CAISATGGANTGELFF. As DNA, the CDR3 is TGTGCCATCAGTGCGACAGGGGGCGCGAACACCGGGGAGCTGTTTTTT.

The chain employs TRBV18 and TRBJ1-4, with D unresolved. In germline, CDR1 is KGHSH, CDR2 LQKENI. The CDR3 runs 17 residues. Trimming shortened V by 0 bases and J by 7 bases, and 18 bases separated the two germline ends. DNA of the CDR3: TGTGCCAGCTCACCACCGGTCCCGGGTGAAGGCAGTGAAAAACTGTTTTTT. Translated, it gives CASSPPVPGEGSEKLFF.

The chain links TRBV5-1 to TRBJ2-2; possible D gene TRBD2, 5 bases. From germline, CDR1 is SGHRS and CDR2 YFSETQ. Trimming shortened V by 0 bases and J by 1 base, and 7 bases separated the two germline ends. The CDR3 is 15 residues long. The CDR3 protein is CASSLGAGNTGELFF. DNA for the CDR3: TGCGCCAGCAGCTTGGGGGCGGGGAACACCGGGGAGCTGTTTTTT.

This clone was picked up a small number of times. The V and J genes are TRBV10-3 and TRBJ2-7, with 9 bases fitting TRBD1. CDR1 is ENHRY, CDR2 SYGVKD, per germline. Unmatched junction bases numbered 0, after V lost 6 bases and J lost 3 bases. The CDR3 length is 12 residues. The CDR3 DNA follows: TGTGCCATCAGGGGACAGGGCTACGAGCAGTACTTC. It is translated as CAIRGQGYEQYF.

The chain employs TRBV5-6 and TRBJ1-3; D gene uncertain. V was cut by 4 bases and J by 0 bases, with 8 bases left in between. Germline assignment: CDR1 SGHDT and CDR2 YYEEEE. CDR3 length: 14 amino acids. The CDR3 DNA sequence: TGTGCCAGCAGCGGATACAGCTCTGGAAACACCATATATTTT. As protein: CASSGYSSGNTIYF.

The chain has TRBV7-2 and TRBJ2-3; 8 positions match TRBD2. CDR1 is SGHTA and CDR2 is FQGNSA in the germline V gene. CDR3 length equals 14 residues. The trim removed 4 bases at V and 6 bases at J, leaving 6 bases unmatched. Here the CDR3 DNA reads TGTGCCAGCAGCTCCCGGGGGGGAGAGGATACGCAGTATTTT. As protein: CASSSRGGEDTQYF.

V is TRBV30 and J is TRBJ2-7; 8 bases fit TRBD1. V was pared by 0 bases and J by 5 bases, with 9 bases of the junction left unmatched. CDR1 and CDR2 (germline): GTSNPN, SVGIG (reference sequence). The CDR3 contains 15 residues. The CDR3 DNA sequence: TGTGCCTGGAGTGTACTCCCGACAGGGGTCCACGAGCAGTACTTC. Protein sequence: CAWSVLPTGVHEQYF. The full variable domain, rest sourced from reference TRBV30 and TRBJ2-7, is SQTIHQWPATLVQPVGSPLSLECTVEGTSNPNLYWYRQAAGRGLQLLFYSVGIGQISSEVPQNLSASRPQDRQFILSSKKLLLSDSGFYLCAWSVLPTGVHEQYFGPGTRLTVT.

The chain combines TRBV7-2 with TRBJ1-5; 7 positions match TRBD1. The CDR3 sequence is 17 residues long. The V gene's germline CDR1 is SGHTA and CDR2 FQGNSA. V lost 5 bases and J lost 0; bases outside the gene matches: 10. The chain's CDR3 is CASSPHRDRSSNQPQHF. In DNA, the CDR3 is TGTGCCAGCAGCCCACACCGGGACAGAAGTAGCAATCAGCCCCAGCATTTT.